The T cell receptor beta chain under discussion was sequenced for a study of T cells in Graves' hyperthyroidism and ophthalmopathy. The CDR3 is 16 residues long. Germline V lookup: CDR1 LNHDA, CDR2 SQIVND (reference sequence). RNA transcripts were the template for amplifying TCR beta CDR3 regions. The HTBI set primed first-round TCR CDR3 RT-PCR. TCRdb passed the multiplex PCR reads through MiXCR, listing each CDR3 protein once. The sample lists around 300,000 distinct CDR3 sequences, about an eighth occurring once. This clonotype has just a few counts. One end of the junction is discordant with germline, which a read error may explain.

Input material: blood. This TCR was sampled from a woman aged 40-49 years with Graves' ophthalmopathy. This sequence joins TRBV19 and TRBJ2-2; the D gene is possibly TRBD1 (7 bases). CDR3 sequence (DNA): TGTGCCACAATAAAGACAGGGACGGGTTTGGCCGGGGGGCTGTTTTTT. It specifies CATIKTGTGLAGGLFF.